These 11 T cell receptor beta chains originate from one sample sequenced in a study of T cells in localized non-small cell lung cancer. Repertoires were generated with immunoSEQ multiplex PCR, while TCRdb's copy carries only in-frame clones and drops some. The repertoire holds about 59,000 clones, with approximately 90% as singletons. Here the sequenced sample was peripheral blood, taken before any cancer treatment. These receptors were obtained from a man aged 40 to 70 with stage I squamous cell lung carcinoma.

The chain's CDR3 is CASSVGQSSGNTIYF. CDR3 DNA sequence: TGTGCCAGCAGCGTAGGACAGAGCTCTGGAAACACCATATATTTT. The J gene is TRBJ1-3, the V gene TRBV9; D is possibly TRBD1 (5 bases). Germline lookup yields CDR1 SGDLS and CDR2 YYNGEE. V lost 0 bases and J lost 0, with 7 bases in between. The CDR3 extends over 15 amino acids. The complete variable domain, with remaining parts taken from reference TRBV9 and TRBJ1-3, reads DSGVTQTPKHLITATGQRVTLRCSPRSGDLSVYWYQQSLDQGLQFLIQYYNGEERAKGNILERFSAQQFPDLHSELNLSSLELGDSALYFCASSVGQSSGNTIYFGEGSWLTVV.

J is TRBJ1-2 and V is TRBV6-6; D may be TRBD1 (6 bases). Germline CDR1 and CDR2: MNHNY and SVGAGI (reference sequence). The CDR3 spans 14 residues. V lost 4 bases and J lost 4, with 13 bases in between. CDR3 nucleotide sequence: TGTGCCAGCAGTTTCCGGGACAAGAGCTATGGCTACACCTTC. It specifies CASSFRDKSYGYTF.

The chain carries TRBV29-1 and TRBJ2-1; perhaps TRBD2 as D (6 bases). Germline V gene lookup returns CDR1 SQVTM and CDR2 ANQGSEA. The CDR3 spans 10 residues. Between the trimmed V and J ends, which lost 6 bases and 15 bases, there was a span of 15 bases. The DNA for the CDR3 is TGCAGCGTGCCGGGACTGACTCCGTTCTTC. It translates to CSVPGLTPFF.

The chain recombines TRBV10-2 with TRBJ2-4; D remains ambiguous. In germline, CDR1 is WSHSY, CDR2 SAAADI. V dropped 2 bases and J dropped 1 base, with 9 bases sitting between them. This CDR3 has 15 amino acids. CDR3 amino acids: CASSEILGAKNIQYF. As DNA, the CDR3 is TGCGCCAGCAGTGAGATCCTTGGGGCCAAAAACATTCAGTACTTC.

The J gene is TRBJ1-5, the V gene TRBV7-6; TRBD1 matches at 7 bases. The CDR3 is 16 amino acids. Germline V gene sequence: CDR1 SGHVS, CDR2 FNYEAQ. V gave up 2 bases and J gave up 5 bases; unmatched junction bases: 9. CDR3 DNA sequence: TGTGCCAGCAGCTTATCAGGGGGTAACACCGATCAGCCCCAGCATTTT. It translates to CASSLSGGNTDQPQHF.

The V gene is TRBV30, the J gene TRBJ1-4; possible D gene TRBD1, 5 bases. Germline V gives CDR1 GTSNPN, CDR2 SVGIG (reference sequence). The ends were cut back, 7 bases at V and 6 bases at J, with 18 bases in the middle. The CDR3 loop spans 14 amino acids. CDR3 sequence (DNA): TGTGCCTTCCAGGGTCCTACACTGGATGAAAAACTGTTTTTT. This translates into CAFQGPTLDEKLFF.

This clone was detected a few times. The genes are TRBV27 and TRBJ2-7; 9 bases map to TRBD2. Germline-derived CDR1 and CDR2 are MNHEY and SMNVEV (reference sequence). After removal of 2 bases from V and 6 bases from J, the junction contained 8 bases not matched to a gene. The CDR3 is 15 residues long. The CDR3 nucleotides read TGTGCCAGCAGTTTAAAAGCGGGAGGTCTAGTCGAGCAGTACTTC. This translates into CASSLKAGGLVEQYF.

This sequence joins TRBV29-1 and TRBJ1-2; maybe TRBD1 (5 bases). Trimming pared 4 bases from V and 9 bases from J, leaving 18 bases between. Germline-derived CDR1 and CDR2 are SQVTM and ANQGSEA. The CDR3 consists of 13 residues. The CDR3, as DNA: TGCAGCGTTGGATTGGGGGACGATCGAAGCTACACCTTC. This sequence encodes CSVGLGDDRSYTF.

J is TRBJ1-1 and V is TRBV2; D remains ambiguous. V lost 2 bases and J 1 base, leaving 8 bases between the germline ends. The CDR3 loop spans 14 amino acids. Per the germline V gene, CDR1 is SNHLY and CDR2 is FYNNEI. The CDR3 sequence is CASSELSGNTEAFF. The CDR3 coding sequence is TGTGCCAGCAGTGAACTATCGGGGAACACTGAAGCTTTCTTT.

V usage is TRBV5-4 and J usage is TRBJ2-4; TRBD2 is a possible D gene (5 bases). V lost 8 bases to trimming and J lost 9 bases, with 24 bases between them. The CDR3 consists of 15 residues. CDR1 SGHNT and CDR2 YYREEE come from the germline V gene (reference sequence). CDR3 loop: CASSPSGVPEGIQYF. The CDR3 nucleotides read TGTGCCAGTTCCCCAAGTGGGGTCCCCGAGGGCATTCAGTACTTC.

A few counts support this clone. The V call is TRBV11-3, the J call TRBJ1-1; D unclear. There are 12 residues in the CDR3. Trimming took off 1 base at V and 6 bases at J, with 6 bases between the two ends. CDR1 is SGHNT, CDR2 YENEEA, per germline. For the CDR3, the DNA is TGTGCCAGCAGCTTAGGACCCGCTGAAGCTTTCTTT. It specifies CASSLGPAEAFF.